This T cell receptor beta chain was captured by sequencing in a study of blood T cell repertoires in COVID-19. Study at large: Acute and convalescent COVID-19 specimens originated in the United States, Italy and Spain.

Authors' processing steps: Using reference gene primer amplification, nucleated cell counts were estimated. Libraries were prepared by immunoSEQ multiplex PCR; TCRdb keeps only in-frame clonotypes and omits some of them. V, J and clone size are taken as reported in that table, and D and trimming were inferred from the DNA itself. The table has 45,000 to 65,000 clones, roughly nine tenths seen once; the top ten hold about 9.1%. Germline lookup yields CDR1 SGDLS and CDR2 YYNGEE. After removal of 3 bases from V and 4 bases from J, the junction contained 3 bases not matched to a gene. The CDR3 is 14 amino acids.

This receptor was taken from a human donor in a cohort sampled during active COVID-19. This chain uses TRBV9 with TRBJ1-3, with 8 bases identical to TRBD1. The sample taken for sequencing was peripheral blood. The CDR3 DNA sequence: TGTGCCAGCAGCGAATGGACAGGGGGAAACACCATATATTTT. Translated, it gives CASSEWTGGNTIYF.